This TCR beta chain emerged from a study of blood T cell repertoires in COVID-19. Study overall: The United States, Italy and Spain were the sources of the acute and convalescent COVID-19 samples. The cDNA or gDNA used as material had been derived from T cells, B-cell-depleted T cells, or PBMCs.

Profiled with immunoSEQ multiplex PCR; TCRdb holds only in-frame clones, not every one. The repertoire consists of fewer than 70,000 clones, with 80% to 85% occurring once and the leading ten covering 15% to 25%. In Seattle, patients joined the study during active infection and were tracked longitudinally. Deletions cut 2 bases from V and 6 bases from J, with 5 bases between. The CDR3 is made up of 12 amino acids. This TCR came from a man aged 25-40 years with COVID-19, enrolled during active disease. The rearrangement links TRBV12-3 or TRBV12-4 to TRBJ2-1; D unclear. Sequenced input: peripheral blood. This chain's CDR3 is CASSLFSNEQFF. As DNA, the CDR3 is TGTGCCAGCAGTTTATTTAGCAATGAGCAGTTCTTC.